This T cell receptor beta chain was captured by sequencing in a study of T cell responses to AZD1222 COVID-19 vaccine (dated by TCRdb to about 2021). As for the study more broadly: AZD1222 recipients given second doses at about 4 weeks or at about 12 weeks were pooled, since spike-specific TCR depth and breadth were not found to differ between the two schedules. Trial participants were enrolled by age into 18-55, 56-69 and 70-plus year subgroups, with around 150, 28 and 57 TCR-sequenced participants respectively. TCR sequencing was performed for about 240 trial participants, of whom 207 were given two doses of AZD1222 and about 25 were given two doses of MenACWY control vaccine.

The CDR3 regions of human TCRbeta chains were analyzed by immunosequencing. From the authors' description of their analysis: Repertoire TCRs were matched against a reference library of SARS-CoV-2-specific TCRs generated with the MIRA antigen-specificity platform. Breadth meant the fraction of unique TCRs that were SARS-CoV-2-associated, whereas depth meant the fraction of total T cells that were SARS-CoV-2-associated. Using the MIRA data, every spike-specific TCR was mapped to the spike region that the TCR reacted to and assigned to either a CD4 or a CD8 class. Log10-transformed breadth and depth values were compared by one-way ANOVA with Sidak's multiple comparisons tests. In TCRdb, the immuneACCESS table is reduced to in-frame sequences with V and J assigned. These tables do not hold every clone; where another copy was compared, an unresolved V gene accounts for under half, and the others remain unexplained. V and J calls plus clone size are reproduced from that table; the DNA served to infer D and trimming. The sample contains 130,000 or so clones, roughly 93% of them found a single time. The ten largest clones capture roughly 6.6% of the sample.

Regarding this clone: There is no known antigen for this receptor. No much larger clone exists at a distance of one base, and base qualities are not known.

The paper's findings and limits, for the study overall: Participants were mostly white British and included more females than males, and it was suggested by the authors that clonal diversity may have been underestimated. No day 14 peak-response samples were available, so repertoires were characterized only after the peak T cell response. In the small 56-69-year group, the increase in depth fell short of significance, most likely because of low power. Conclusions about previously exposed vaccinees were limited because only a handful of AZD1222 recipients were SARS-CoV-2 seropositive at baseline. The vaccine-associated CD4 TCRs covered the entire spike protein, and the dominant responses fell in regions 160-218 and 743-854. After two AZD1222 doses, both the breadth and the depth of spike-specific TCRs were significantly higher than at day 0 and than in MenACWY recipients. Epitopes outside the regions mutated in the B.1.351 and B.1.1.7 variants were reportedly recognized by nearly half of the unique spike-specific TCRs.

Reading the label with the study, this specimen's time point is: baseline before first vaccination. Vaccinee samples came from UK trials COV001 and COV002, including a single-blind randomized controlled phase 2/3 trial of AZD1222 (ChAdOx1 nCoV-19) in healthy adults. For TCRbeta chain sequencing, PBMC samples were collected from trial participants at day 0 and at day 28 after the second dose. The starting material was peripheral blood, obtained on day 0 of AZD1222 vaccination. This TCR derives from an adult in good health.

The CDR3 corresponds to CASRRAGNTIYF. The DNA sequence follows: TGTGCCAGCAGGAGGGCAGGAAACACCATATATTTT. The receptor chain draws on TRBV6-5 and TRBJ1-3; the D gene assignment is ambiguous. Per the germline V gene, MNHEY is the CDR1 and SVGAGI is the CDR2. Relative to germline, V is 6 bases shorter and J is 4 bases shorter, with 7 bases between their ends. From the cysteine up to the phenylalanine, the CDR3 has a length of 12 residues. Of the read, only the CDR3 DNA is kept; its 36 bases are in frame from base 1.